This T cell receptor (beta chain) is drawn from a study of beta chain features in type 1 diabetes. Study-wide background: Sorted cell examination encompassed roughly 110,000,000 cells across all samples.

Isolation of CD4+ naive, central memory, regulatory and stem cell-like memory cells was achieved by sorting via CD45RO/CCR7/CD25/CD127/CD95/CD27. This clone was picked up a small number of times. Its antigen is currently unknown. General study findings and limits: All four CD4+ subsets from Type 1 diabetes patients carried moderately but significantly shorter TCRB CDR3s. Sequencing used cDNA, and cells with high TCR expression could therefore be over-represented. In comparison with healthy donors, patients had naive, central memory and Treg TCRB repertoires that appeared more similar.

The isolated RNA, all of it, was reverse transcribed, so expressed TCRB transcripts were what got sequenced. Assay: immunoSEQ multiplex PCR; the TCRdb copy retains only in-frame clones and omits some. The sample has around 250,000 clones, around 20% seen once. The sequenced material came from naive CD4+ T cells from blood. This receptor was taken from a woman in her thirties or forties with type 1 diabetes.

The CDR3 loop is CASGSGLLQETQYF. CDR3 in DNA: TGTGCCAGCGGAAGCGGACTACTTCAAGAGACCCAGTACTTC. The chain recombines TRBV9 with TRBJ2-5; tentative D call: TRBD2 (6 bases). The CDR3 sequence is 14 residues long. CDR1 and CDR2 from the germline V gene are SGDLS and YYNGEE. The ends were cut back, 7 bases at V and 2 bases at J, with 15 bases in the middle. The variable domain in full, completed from reference TRBV9 and TRBJ2-5, reads DSGVTQTPKHLITATGQRVTLRCSPRSGDLSVYWYQQSLDQGLQFLIQYYNGEERAKGNILERFSAQQFPDLHSELNLSSLELGDSALYFCASGSGLLQETQYFGPGTRLLVL.